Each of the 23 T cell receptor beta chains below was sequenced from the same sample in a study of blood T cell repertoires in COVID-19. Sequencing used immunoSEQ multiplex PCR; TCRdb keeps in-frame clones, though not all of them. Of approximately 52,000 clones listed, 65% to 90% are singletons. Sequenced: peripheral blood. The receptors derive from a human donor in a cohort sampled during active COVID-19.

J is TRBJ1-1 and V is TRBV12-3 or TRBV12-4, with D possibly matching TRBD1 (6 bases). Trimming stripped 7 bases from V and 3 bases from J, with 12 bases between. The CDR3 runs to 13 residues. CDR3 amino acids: CASTLQGYTEAFF. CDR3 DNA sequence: TGTGCCAGCACCTTACAGGGCTACACTGAAGCTTTCTTT.

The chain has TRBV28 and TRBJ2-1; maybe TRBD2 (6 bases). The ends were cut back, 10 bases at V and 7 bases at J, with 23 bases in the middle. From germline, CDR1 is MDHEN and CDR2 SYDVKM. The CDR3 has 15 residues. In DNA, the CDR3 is TGTGCCACGTGGGAGTGGGCGGGGTCGGGGAATGAGCAGTTCTTC. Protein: CATWEWAGSGNEQFF.

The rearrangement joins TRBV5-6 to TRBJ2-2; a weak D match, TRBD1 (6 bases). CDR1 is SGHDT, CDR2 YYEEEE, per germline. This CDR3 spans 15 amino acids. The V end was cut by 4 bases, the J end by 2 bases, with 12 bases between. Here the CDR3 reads CASSPTGGNTGELFF. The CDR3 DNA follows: TGTGCCAGCAGCCCGACAGGCGGAAACACCGGGGAGCTGTTTTTT. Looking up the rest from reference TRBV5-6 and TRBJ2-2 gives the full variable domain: DAGVTQSPTHLIKTRGQQVTLRCSPKSGHDTVSWYQQALGQGPQFIFQYYEEEERQRGNFPDRFSGHQFPNYSSELNVNALLLGDSALYLCASSPTGGNTGELFFGEGSRLTVL.

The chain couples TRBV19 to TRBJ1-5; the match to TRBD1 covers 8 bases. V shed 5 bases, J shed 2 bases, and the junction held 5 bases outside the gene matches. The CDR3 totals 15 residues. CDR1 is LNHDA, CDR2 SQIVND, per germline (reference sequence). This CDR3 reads CASSFGQGGNQPQHF. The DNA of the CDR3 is TGTGCCAGTAGTTTCGGACAGGGTGGCAATCAGCCCCAGCATTTT.

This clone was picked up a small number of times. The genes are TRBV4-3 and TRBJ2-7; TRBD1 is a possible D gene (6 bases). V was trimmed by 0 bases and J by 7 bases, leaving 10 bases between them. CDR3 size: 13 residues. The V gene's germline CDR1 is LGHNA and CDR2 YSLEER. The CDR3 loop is CASSQDPRGEQYF. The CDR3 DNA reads TGCGCCAGCAGCCAAGATCCGAGGGGGGAGCAGTACTTC.

The chain's CDR3 is CASSFAGGAGVREQYF. For the CDR3, the DNA is TGTGCCAGCAGCTTCGCCGGTGGCGCGGGAGTCCGCGAGCAGTACTTC. The V call is TRBV5-4, the J call TRBJ2-7; 7 nucleotides line up with TRBD2. Losses at the gene ends were 2 bases for V and 6 bases for J; bases not matched to a gene: 14. Germline CDR1 and CDR2: SGHNT and YYREEE (reference sequence). CDR3 length: 16 residues.

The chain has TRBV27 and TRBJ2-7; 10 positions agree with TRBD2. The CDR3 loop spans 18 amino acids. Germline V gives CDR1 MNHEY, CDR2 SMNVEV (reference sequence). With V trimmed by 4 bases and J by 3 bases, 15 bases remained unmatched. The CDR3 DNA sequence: TGTGCCAGCAGTTACGACCTTAGGGGACTAGCGTACGGCTACGAGCAGTACTTC. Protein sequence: CASSYDLRGLAYGYEQYF.

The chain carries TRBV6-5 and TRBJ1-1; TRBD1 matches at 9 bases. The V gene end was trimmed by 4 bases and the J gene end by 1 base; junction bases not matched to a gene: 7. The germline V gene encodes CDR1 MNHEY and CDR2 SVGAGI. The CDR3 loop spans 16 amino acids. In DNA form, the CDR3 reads TGTGCCAGCAGTTTCCTATGGGGACAGGGGAACACTGAAGCTTTCTTT. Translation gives CASSFLWGQGNTEAFF.

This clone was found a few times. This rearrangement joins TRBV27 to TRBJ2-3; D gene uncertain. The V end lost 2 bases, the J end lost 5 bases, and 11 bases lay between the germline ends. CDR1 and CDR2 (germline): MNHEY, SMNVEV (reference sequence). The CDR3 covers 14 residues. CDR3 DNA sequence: TGTGCCAGCAGTTTACGTGGGCCAAAAGATACGCAGTATTTT. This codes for CASSLRGPKDTQYF.

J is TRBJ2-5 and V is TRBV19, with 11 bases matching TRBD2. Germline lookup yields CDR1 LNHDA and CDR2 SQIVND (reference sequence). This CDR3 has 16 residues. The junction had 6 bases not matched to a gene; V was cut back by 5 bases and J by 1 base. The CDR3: CASSPLAGGGQETQYF. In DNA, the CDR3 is TGTGCCAGTAGTCCCCTAGCGGGAGGCGGCCAAGAGACCCAGTACTTC.

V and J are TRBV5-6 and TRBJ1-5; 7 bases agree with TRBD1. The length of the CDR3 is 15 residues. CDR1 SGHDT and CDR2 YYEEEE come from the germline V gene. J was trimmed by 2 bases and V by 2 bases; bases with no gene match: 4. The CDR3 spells CASSFRGSGNQPQHF. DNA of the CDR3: TGTGCCAGCAGCTTCAGGGGGTCGGGCAATCAGCCCCAGCATTTT.

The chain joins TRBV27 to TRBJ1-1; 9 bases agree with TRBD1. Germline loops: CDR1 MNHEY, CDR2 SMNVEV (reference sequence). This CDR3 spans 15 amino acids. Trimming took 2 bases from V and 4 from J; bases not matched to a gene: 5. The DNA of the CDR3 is TGTGCCAGCAGTTTACTACAGGGGGCGGGCACTGAAGCTTTCTTT. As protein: CASSLLQGAGTEAFF.

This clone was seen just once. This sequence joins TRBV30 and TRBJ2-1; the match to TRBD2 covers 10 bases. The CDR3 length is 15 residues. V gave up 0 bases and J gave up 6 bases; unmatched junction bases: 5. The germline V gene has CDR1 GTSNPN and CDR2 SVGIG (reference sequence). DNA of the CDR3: TGTGCCTGGAGTGTGTATAGCGGGAGGATCAATGAGCAGTTCTTC. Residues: CAWSVYSGRINEQFF.

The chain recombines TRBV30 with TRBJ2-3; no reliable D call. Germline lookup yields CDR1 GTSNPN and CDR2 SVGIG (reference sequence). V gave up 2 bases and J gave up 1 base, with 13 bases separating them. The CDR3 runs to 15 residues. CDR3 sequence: CAWSRGFRGTDTQYF. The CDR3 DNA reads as TGTGCCTGGAGTCGTGGTTTCCGGGGCACAGATACGCAGTATTTT.

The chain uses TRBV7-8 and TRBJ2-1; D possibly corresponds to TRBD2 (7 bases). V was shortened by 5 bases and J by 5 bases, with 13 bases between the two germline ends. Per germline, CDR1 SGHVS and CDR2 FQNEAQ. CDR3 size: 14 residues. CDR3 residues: CASSRGGEHNEQFF. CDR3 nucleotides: TGTGCCAGCAGCCGAGGGGGGGAACACAATGAGCAGTTCTTC. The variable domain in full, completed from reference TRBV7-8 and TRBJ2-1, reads GAGVSQSPRYKVAKRGQDVALRCDPISGHVSLFWYQQALGQGPEFLTYFQNEAQLDKSGLPSDRFFAERPEGSVSTLKIQRTQQEDSAVYLCASSRGGEHNEQFFGPGTRLTVL.

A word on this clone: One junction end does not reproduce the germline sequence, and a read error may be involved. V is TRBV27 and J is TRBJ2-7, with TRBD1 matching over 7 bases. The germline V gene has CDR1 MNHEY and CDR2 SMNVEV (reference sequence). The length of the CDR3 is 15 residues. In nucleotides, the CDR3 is TGTGCCAGCAGTATATCCCCCGACAGGGACTACGAGCAGTACTTC. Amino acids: CASSISPDRDYEQYF.

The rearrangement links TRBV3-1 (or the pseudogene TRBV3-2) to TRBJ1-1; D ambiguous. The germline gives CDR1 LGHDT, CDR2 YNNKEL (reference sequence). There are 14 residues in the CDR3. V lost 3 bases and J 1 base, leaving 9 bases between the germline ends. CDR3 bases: TGTGCCAGCAGCCAGGCGGCCTCGAACACTGAAGCTTTCTTT. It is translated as CASSQAASNTEAFF.

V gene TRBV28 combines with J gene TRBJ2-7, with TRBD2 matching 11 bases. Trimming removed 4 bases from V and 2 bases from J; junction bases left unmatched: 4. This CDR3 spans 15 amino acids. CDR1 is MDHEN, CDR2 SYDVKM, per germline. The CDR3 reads CASSSATSGAYEQYF. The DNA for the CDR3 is TGTGCCAGCAGTTCCGCGACTAGCGGGGCCTACGAGCAGTACTTC.

CDR3 amino acids: CASSLASGRSYNEQFF. Here the CDR3 DNA reads TGTGCCAGCAGCTTAGCTAGCGGGAGATCCTACAATGAGCAGTTCTTC. This sequence joins TRBV11-2 and TRBJ2-1, with TRBD2 matching 10 bases. The trim removed 1 base at V and 1 base at J, leaving 1 base unmatched. Per the germline V gene, CDR1 is SGHAT and CDR2 is FQNNGV. The length of the CDR3 is 16 residues.

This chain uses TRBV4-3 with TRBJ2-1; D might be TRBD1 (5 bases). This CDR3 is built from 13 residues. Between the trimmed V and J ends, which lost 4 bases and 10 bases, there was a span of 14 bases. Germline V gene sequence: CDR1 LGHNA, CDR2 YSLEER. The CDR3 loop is CASSRGRGSEQFF. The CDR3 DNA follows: TGCGCCAGCAGCCGCGGTAGGGGATCAGAGCAGTTCTTC.

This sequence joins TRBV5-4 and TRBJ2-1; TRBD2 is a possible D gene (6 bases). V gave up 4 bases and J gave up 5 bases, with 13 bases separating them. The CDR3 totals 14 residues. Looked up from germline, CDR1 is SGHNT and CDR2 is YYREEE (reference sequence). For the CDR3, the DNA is TGTGCCAGCAGCCCCGGGGGACTTCACAATGAGCAGTTCTTC. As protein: CASSPGGLHNEQFF.

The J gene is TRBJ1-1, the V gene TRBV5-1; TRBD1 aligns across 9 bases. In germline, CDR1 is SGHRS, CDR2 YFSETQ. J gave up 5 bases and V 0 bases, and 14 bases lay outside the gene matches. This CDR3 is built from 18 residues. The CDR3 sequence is CASSLAPAGQGSWTEAFF. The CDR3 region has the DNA TGCGCCAGCAGCTTGGCCCCGGCGGGACAGGGCTCTTGGACTGAAGCTTTCTTT.

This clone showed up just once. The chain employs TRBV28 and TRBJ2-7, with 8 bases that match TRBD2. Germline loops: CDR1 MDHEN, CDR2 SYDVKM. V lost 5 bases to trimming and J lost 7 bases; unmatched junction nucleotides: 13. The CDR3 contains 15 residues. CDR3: CASSHQISGIDEQYF. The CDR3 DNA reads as TGTGCCAGCAGTCACCAAATTAGCGGGATAGATGAGCAGTACTTC.